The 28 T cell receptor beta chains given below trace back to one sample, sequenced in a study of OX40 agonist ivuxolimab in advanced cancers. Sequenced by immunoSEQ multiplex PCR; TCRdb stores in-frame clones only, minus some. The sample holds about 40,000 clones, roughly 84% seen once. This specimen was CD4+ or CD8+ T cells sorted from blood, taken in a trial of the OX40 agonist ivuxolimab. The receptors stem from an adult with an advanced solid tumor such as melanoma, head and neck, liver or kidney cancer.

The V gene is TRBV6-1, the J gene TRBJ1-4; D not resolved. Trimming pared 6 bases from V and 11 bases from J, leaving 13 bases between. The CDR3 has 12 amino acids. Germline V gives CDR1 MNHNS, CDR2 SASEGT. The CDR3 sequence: CASRETREKLFF. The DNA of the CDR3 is TGTGCCAGCAGAGAAACTAGGGAGAAACTGTTTTTT.

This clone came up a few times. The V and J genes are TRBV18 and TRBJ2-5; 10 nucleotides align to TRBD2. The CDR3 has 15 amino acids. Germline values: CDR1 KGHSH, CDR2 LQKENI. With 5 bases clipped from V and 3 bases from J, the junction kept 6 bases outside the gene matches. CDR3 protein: CASSILAGLKETQYF. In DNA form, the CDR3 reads TGTGCCAGCTCAATACTAGCGGGACTCAAAGAGACCCAGTACTTC.

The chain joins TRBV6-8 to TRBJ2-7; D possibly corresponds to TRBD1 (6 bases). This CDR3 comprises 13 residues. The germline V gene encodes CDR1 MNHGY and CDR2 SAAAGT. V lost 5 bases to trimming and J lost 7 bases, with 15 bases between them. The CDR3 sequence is CASSRQEQLEQYV. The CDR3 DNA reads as TGTGCCAGCAGTCGACAGGAACAGTTAGAGCAGTACGTC.

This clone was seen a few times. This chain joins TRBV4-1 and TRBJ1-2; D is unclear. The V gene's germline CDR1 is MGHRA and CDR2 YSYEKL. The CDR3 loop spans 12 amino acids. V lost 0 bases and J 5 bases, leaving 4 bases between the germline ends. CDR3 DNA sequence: TGCGCCAGCAGCCAAGAGGGTTATGGCTACACCTTC. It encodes CASSQEGYGYTF.

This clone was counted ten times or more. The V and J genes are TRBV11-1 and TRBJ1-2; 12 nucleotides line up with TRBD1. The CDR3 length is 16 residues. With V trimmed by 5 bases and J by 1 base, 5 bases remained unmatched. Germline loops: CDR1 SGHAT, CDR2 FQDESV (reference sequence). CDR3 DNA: TGTGCCAGCAGCCCCCGGGACAGGGGGCATAACTATGGCTACACCTTC. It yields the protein CASSPRDRGHNYGYTF.

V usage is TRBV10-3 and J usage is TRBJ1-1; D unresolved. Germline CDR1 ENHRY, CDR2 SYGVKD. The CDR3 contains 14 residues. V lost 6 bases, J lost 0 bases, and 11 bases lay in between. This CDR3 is CAIRVTEMNTEAFF. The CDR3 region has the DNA TGTGCCATCAGGGTAACAGAGATGAACACTGAAGCTTTCTTT.

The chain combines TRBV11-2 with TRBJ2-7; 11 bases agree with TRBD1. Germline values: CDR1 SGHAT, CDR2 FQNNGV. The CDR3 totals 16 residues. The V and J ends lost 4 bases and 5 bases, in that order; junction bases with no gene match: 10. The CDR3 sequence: CASSWLGGQGANEQYV. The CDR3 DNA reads TGTGCCAGCAGCTGGTTGGGAGGACAGGGGGCGAACGAGCAGTACGTC.

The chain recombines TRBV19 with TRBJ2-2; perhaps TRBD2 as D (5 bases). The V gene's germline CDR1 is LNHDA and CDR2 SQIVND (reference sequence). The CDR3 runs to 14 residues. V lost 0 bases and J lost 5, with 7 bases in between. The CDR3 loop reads CASSIDWETGELFF. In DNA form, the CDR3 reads TGTGCCAGTAGTATAGACTGGGAGACCGGGGAGCTGTTTTTT.

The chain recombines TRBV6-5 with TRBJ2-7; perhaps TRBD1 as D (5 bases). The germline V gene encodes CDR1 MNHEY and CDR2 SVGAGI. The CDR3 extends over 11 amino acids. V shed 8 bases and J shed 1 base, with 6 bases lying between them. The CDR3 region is CASQGSYEQYF. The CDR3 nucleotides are TGTGCCAGCCAGGGATCCTACGAGCAGTACTTC.

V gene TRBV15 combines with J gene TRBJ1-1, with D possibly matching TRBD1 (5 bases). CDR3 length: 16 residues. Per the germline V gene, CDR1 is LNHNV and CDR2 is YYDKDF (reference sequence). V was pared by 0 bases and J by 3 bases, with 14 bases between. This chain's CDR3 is CATSRDRTTGHTEAFF. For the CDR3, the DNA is TGTGCCACCAGCAGAGATCGGACTACAGGTCACACTGAAGCTTTCTTT. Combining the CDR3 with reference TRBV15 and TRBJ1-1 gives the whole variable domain DAMVIQNPRYQVTQFGKPVTLSCSQTLNHNVMYWYQQKSSQAPKLLFHYYDKDFNNEADTPDNFQSRRPNTSFCFLDIRSPGLGDTAMYLCATSRDRTTGHTEAFFGQGTRLTVV.

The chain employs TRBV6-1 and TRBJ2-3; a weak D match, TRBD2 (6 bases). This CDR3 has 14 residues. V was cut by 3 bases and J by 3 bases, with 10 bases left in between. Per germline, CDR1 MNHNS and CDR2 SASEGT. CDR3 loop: CASSDGGWTDTQYF. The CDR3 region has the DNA TGTGCCAGCAGTGACGGGGGATGGACAGATACGCAGTATTTT.

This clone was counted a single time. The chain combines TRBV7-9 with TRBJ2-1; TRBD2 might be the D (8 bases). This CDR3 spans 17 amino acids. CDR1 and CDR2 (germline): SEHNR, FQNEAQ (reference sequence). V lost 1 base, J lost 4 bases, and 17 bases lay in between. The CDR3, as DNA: TGTGCCAGCAGCTTAGAGGGGGCGGGACTAGGTTACAATGAGCAGTTCTTC. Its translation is CASSLEGAGLGYNEQFF. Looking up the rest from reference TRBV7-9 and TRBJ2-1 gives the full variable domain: DTGVSQNPRHKITKRGQNVTFRCDPISEHNRLYWYRQTLGQGPEFLTYFQNEAQLEKSRLLSDRFSAERPKGSFSTLEIQRTEQGDSAMYLCASSLEGAGLGYNEQFFGPGTRLTVL.

The DNA for the CDR3 is TGCAGCGTTGGGCCAACTAATGAAAAACTGTTTTTT. The encoded protein is CSVGPTNEKLFF. The J gene is TRBJ1-4, the V gene TRBV29-1, with unresolved D. The CDR3 runs 12 residues. V dropped 4 bases and J dropped 0 bases, with 3 bases sitting between them. Germline assignment: CDR1 SQVTM and CDR2 ANQGSEA.

The CDR3 is CASSLQRDQPQHF. CDR3 nucleotide sequence: TGTGCCAGCAGTCTTCAAAGGGATCAGCCCCAGCATTTT. The V gene is TRBV6-1, the J gene TRBJ1-5; no firm D call. Trimming pared 5 bases from V and 5 bases from J, leaving 10 bases between. The CDR3 extends over 13 amino acids. The germline gives CDR1 MNHNS, CDR2 SASEGT.

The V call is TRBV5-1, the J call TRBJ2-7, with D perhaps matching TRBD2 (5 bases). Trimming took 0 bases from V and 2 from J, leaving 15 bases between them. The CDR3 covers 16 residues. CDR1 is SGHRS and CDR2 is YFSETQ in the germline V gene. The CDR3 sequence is CASSLAGMDLPYEQYF. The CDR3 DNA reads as TGCGCCAGCAGCTTGGCCGGAATGGACTTACCCTACGAGCAGTACTTC.

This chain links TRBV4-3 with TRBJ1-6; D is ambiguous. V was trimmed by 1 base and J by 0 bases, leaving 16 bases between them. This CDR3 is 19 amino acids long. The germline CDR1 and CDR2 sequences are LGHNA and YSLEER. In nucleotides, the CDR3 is TGCGCCAGCAGCCAAGCTCCAGGCCCGGTCAGCTCCTATAATTCACCCCTCCACTTT. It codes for CASSQAPGPVSSYNSPLHF.

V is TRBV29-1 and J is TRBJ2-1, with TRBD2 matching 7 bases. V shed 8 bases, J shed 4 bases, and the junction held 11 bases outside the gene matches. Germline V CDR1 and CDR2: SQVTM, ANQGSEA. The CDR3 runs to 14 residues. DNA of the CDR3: TGCAGCTCGGCTGGCGGGGGAGGTTACAATGAGCAGTTCTTC. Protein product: CSSAGGGGYNEQFF.

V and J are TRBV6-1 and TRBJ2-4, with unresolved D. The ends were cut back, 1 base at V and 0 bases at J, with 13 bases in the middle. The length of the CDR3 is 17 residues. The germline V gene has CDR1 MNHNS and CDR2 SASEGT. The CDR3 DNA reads TGTGCCAGCAGTGAAGACTCAAGTCCCCTAGCCAAAAACATTCAGTACTTC. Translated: CASSEDSSPLAKNIQYF.

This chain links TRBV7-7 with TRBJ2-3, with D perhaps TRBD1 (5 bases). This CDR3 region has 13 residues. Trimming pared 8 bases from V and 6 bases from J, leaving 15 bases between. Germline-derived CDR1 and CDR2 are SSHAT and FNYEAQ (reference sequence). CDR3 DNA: TGTGCCAGCGGGGCTGCAATAGGGGATACGCAGTATTTT. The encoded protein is CASGAAIGDTQYF.

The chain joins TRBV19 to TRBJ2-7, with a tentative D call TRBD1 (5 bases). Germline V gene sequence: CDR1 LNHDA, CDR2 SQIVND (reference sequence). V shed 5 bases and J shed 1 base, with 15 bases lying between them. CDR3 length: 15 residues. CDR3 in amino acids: CASSSYRQRSYEQYV. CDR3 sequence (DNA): TGTGCCAGTAGTTCTTATCGACAGCGATCCTACGAGCAGTACGTC.

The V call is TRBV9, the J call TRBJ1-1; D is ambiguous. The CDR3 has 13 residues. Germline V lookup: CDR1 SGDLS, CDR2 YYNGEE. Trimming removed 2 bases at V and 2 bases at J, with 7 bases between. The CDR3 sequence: CASSVSENTEAFF. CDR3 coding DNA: TGTGCCAGCAGCGTCTCAGAAAACACTGAAGCTTTCTTT. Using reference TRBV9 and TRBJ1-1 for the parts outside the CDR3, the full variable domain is DSGVTQTPKHLITATGQRVTLRCSPRSGDLSVYWYQQSLDQGLQFLIQYYNGEERAKGNILERFSAQQFPDLHSELNLSSLELGDSALYFCASSVSENTEAFFGQGTRLTVV.

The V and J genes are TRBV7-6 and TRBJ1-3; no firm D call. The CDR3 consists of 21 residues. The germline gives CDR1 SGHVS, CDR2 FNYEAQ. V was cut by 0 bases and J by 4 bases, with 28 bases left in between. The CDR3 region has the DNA TGTGCCAGCAGCTTAGCCTGGGCCAACTACCTTCAGGACCTACCGGGAAACACCATATATTTT. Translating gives CASSLAWANYLQDLPGNTIYF.

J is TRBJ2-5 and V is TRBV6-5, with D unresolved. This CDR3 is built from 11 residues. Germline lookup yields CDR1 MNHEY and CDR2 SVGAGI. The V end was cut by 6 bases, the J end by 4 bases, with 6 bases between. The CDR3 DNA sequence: TGTGCCAGCAGGGCAGGAGAGACCCAGTACTTC. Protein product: CASRAGETQYF.

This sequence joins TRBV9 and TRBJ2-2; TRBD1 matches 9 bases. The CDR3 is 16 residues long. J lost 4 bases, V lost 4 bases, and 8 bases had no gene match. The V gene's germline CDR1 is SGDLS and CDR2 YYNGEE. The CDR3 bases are TGTGCCAGCAGCCATTCCGGGACAGGGATCACCGGGGAGCTGTTTTTT. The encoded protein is CASSHSGTGITGELFF.

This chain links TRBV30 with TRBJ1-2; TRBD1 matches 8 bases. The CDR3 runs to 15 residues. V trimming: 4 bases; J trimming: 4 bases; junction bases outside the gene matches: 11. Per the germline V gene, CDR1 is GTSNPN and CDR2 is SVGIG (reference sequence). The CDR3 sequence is CAWINRGKNSYGYTF. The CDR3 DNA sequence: TGTGCCTGGATCAACAGGGGGAAGAACTCCTATGGCTACACCTTC.

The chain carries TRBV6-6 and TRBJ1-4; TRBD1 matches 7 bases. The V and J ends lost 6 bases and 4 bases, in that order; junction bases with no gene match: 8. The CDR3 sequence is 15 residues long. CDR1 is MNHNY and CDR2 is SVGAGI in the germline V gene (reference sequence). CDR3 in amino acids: CASSLQGPLNEKLFF. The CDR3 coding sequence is TGTGCCAGCAGCCTACAGGGGCCACTTAATGAAAAACTGTTTTTT.

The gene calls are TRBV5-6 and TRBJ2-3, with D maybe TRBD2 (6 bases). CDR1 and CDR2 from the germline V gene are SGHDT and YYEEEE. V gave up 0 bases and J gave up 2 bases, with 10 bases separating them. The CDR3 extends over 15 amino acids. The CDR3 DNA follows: TGTGCCAGCAGCTTGGGGTGGGAGGACACAGATACGCAGTATTTT. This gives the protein CASSLGWEDTDTQYF.

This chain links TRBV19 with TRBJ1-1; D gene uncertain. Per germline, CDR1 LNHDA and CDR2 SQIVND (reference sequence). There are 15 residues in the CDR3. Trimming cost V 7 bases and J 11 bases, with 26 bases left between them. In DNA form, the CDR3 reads TGTGCCAGTACCCTTTGGGAAGGGCCTTCCCAGGTTGCTTTCTTT. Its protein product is CASTLWEGPSQVAFF. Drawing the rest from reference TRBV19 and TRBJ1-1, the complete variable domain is DGGITQSPKYLFRKEGQNVTLSCEQNLNHDAMYWYRQDPGQGLRLIYYSQIVNDFQKGDIAEGYSVSREKKESFPLTVTSAQKNPTAFYLCASTLWEGPSQVAFFGQGTRLTVV.